The clone carrying this T cell receptor beta chain was recorded a few times. Its specificity is not known. This entry is derived from a study of T-cell memory formation after mild COVID-19. Study findings and constraints: Detection of some responders pre-infection suggested pre-existing cross-reactive memory T cells participated.

Germline V gives CDR1 SGHTA, CDR2 FQGNSA. The CDR3 runs to 15 residues. V was clipped by 5 bases and J by 9 bases; unmatched bases: 16. Constant-segment primers were used for 5'RACE, and the resulting TCR alpha and TCR beta cDNA libraries carried sample barcodes and UMIs. TCRdb reprocessed the 5' RACE reads with MiXCR, giving one entry per CDR3 protein. The table lists approximately 340,000 distinct CDR3 sequences, over 10% of them singletons, with roughly 23% in the top ten. This chain uses TRBV7-2 with TRBJ2-7; TRBD1 matches at 7 bases. Sample: PBMCs or a T cell subset sorted from them (not recorded which). The receptor's source is a man younger than 30 who had mild COVID-19 (a few samples of this study predate the infection). Cell type and time point are not known. The CDR3 DNA sequence: TGTGCCAGCAGCCCCTCCCGACAGGGAAGTGAAGGGCAGTACTTC. It codes for CASSPSRQGSEGQYF.